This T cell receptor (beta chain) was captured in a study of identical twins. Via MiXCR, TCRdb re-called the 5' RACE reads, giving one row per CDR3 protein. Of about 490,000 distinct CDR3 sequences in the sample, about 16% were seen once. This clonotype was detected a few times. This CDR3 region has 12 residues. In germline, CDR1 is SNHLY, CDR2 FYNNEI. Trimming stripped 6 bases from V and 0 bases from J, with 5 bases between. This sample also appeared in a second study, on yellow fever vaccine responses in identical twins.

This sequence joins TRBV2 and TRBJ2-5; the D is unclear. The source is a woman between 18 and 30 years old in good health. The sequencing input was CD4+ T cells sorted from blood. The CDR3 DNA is TGTGCCAGCAGAGAAAACCAAGAGACCCAGTACTTC. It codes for CASRENQETQYF.